This T cell receptor (beta chain) comes out of a study of T-cell reconstitution after alpha-beta-depleted transplantation in children. Trimming removed 0 bases at V and 2 bases at J, with 10 bases between. The CDR3 has 15 residues. Germline assignment: CDR1 LGHNA and CDR2 YNFKEQ. Construction of the TCRbeta library involved unique molecular identifiers. TCRdb called the PCR reads again in MiXCR, with one record for every CDR3 protein. This sample carries some 200,000 distinct CDR3 sequences, 14% to 15% of them seen once, and the ten largest clones take less than 15%. The specimen comprised PBMCs from the stem cell graft donor, sampled from the stem cell graft. This clonotype originated in a human donor who donated a stem cell graft to a child with acute lymphoblastic leukemia. The J gene is TRBJ1-1, the V gene TRBV4-2; D unclear. The chain's CDR3 is CASSQDPAENTEAFF. CDR3 coding DNA: TGTGCCAGCAGCCAAGATCCGGCAGAAAACACTGAAGCTTTCTTT.